The source of this T cell receptor (beta chain) is a study of cytomegalovirus exposure and HLA in healthy donors. Whole-study findings and limits: What a later analysis showed was that several of the most significant clusters appeared linked to common viral pathogens. In an earlier analysis, in approximately 570 donors, most V segments appeared productive either ~90% or ~30% of the time. Follow-up analysis later connected one missense variant in DCLRE1C with trimming of TCR beta V- and J-genes. A later analysis reportedly found that, within productive TCRs, an Asian-associated ancestry cluster had fewer N-insertions than the mean observed across the roughly 700 donors.

Per the germline V gene, CDR1 is SGDLS and CDR2 is YYNGEE. Trimming left V 0 bases short and J 5 bases short, with 15 bases between. CDR3 length: 15 residues. Both 60 Vbeta primers and 13 Jbeta primers went into the PCR. Profiling relied on immunoSEQ multiplex PCR, and the TCRdb table lists in-frame clones only, not all of them. The sample has roughly 90,000 clones, 60% to 85% seen once. Remarks on this clone: Its antigen remains unidentified.

The receptor was isolated from a woman in her forties in good health and CMV-seropositive. Sequenced input: PBMCs. This chain connects TRBV9 to TRBJ2-7, with a tentative D call TRBD1 (6 bases). The CDR3, as DNA: TGTGCCAGCAGCGTAGCGGGTTCCAGGGGTCACGAGCAGTACTTC. It translates to CASSVAGSRGHEQYF.